Listed below are T cell receptor beta chains from one sample, sequenced in a study of immune reconstitution after stem cell transplant in scleroderma. TCRdb analysed the RT-PCR reads with MiXCR anew, one entry per CDR3 protein. Of fewer than 3,000 distinct CDR3 sequences listed, around 6.5% are singletons. This specimen was acquired before or after autologous hematopoietic stem cell transplantation (not recorded which). The receptors stem from a female donor with systemic sclerosis. Each CDR3 is given with its conserved first and last residue. D genes are given only for firm matches. Part of the rows lack a size; the others show once, few, many or a class for expanded clones.

J gene	clone size	V gene	D gene	CDR3 DNA	CDR3 protein
TRBJ1-4	.	TRBV7-2	TRBD1	TGTGCCAGCAGCCTCACAGGGGGGAATTATGAAAAACTGTTTTTT	CASSLTGGNYEKLFF
TRBJ2-7	few	TRBV29-1	.	TGCAGCGTTGAAGAGGGGAAAGCCTACGAGCAGTACTTC	CSVEEGKAYEQYF
TRBJ1-2	.	TRBV29-1	TRBD1	TGCAGCGTTGATATGGCAGGGGGTGGATTCGGCTACACCTTC	CSVDMAGGGFGYTF
TRBJ1-1	.	TRBV29-1	.	TGCAGCGCTGCAGAAGCCCTCCACACTGAAGCTTTCTTT	CSAAEALHTEAFF
TRBJ2-4	medium-sized	TRBV7-9	.	TGTGCCAGCAGCTTGGGCCACCCAAACATTCAGTACTTC	CASSLGHPNIQYF
TRBJ2-1	few	TRBV29-1	.	TGCAGCGTTGTGGTGTTCTCCTACAATGAGCAGTTCTTC	CSVVVFSYNEQFF
TRBJ2-4	medium-sized	TRBV7-2	TRBD1	TGTGCCAGCAGCCAAGGGACAGGAAACATTCAGTACTTC	CASSQGTGNIQYF
TRBJ2-7	medium-sized	TRBV7-6	.	TGTGCCAGCAGCTTAGACATATCGAGGGAGCAGTACTTC	CASSLDISREQYF
TRBJ1-2	medium-sized	TRBV28	.	TGTGCCAGCAGTCCCGGACGGCTAGTACCTTATGGCTACACCTTC	CASSPGRLVPYGYTF
TRBJ1-2	few	TRBV16	TRBD1	TGTGCCAGCAGTACCGGGACAGGGAGTTATGGCTACACCTTC	CASSTGTGSYGYTF
TRBJ2-5	medium-sized	TRBV7-7	.	TGTGCTAGCAGCCCTGGAGAGACCCAGTACTTC	CASSPGETQYF
TRBJ1-6	medium-sized	TRBV10-3	.	TGTGCCATCACCCCCCGGGTGGATTCACCCCTCCACTTT	CAITPRVDSPLHF
TRBJ1-5	medium-sized	TRBV6-6	.	TGTGCCAGCAGTAATGTTAATCAGCCCCAGCATTTT	CASSNVNQPQHF
TRBJ2-3	medium-sized	TRBV27	.	TGTACCAGCAGTTTAGCACCCGGGACTAGCACAGATACGCAGTATTTT	CTSSLAPGTSTDTQYF
TRBJ1-6	.	TRBV20-1	TRBD1	TGCAGTGCGAGCAAGACAGGGGGTAATTCACCCCTCCACTTT	CSASKTGGNSPLHF
TRBJ2-7	.	TRBV7-8	.	TGTGCCAGCAGTAAACCCCCGGTCGGGGACTACGAGCAGTACTTC	CASSKPPVGDYEQYF
TRBJ2-3	medium-sized	TRBV28	.	TGTGCCAGCAGCTCAGGGTACGGGGCCCAGATAAAAACAGATACGCAGTATTTT	CASSSGYGAQIKTDTQYF
TRBJ2-3	.	TRBV5-6	TRBD2	TGTGCCAGCAGCTTGGTGGCTAGCGGGGGGTATGGAGATACGCAGTATTTT	CASSLVASGGYGDTQYF
TRBJ1-1	few	TRBV7-9	.	TGTGCCAGCAGCTTAGAAGGCATGAACACTGAAGCTTTCTTT	CASSLEGMNTEAFF
TRBJ2-5	.	TRBV20-1	.	TGCAGTGCTACGAAACTAGCTATGAACCAAGAGACCCAGTACTTC	CSATKLAMNQETQYF
TRBJ2-1	large	TRBV7-2	TRBD2	TGTGCCAGCAGCTTAGATCCGCGGGAGGCCCGATACAATGAGCAGTTCTTC	CASSLDPREARYNEQFF
TRBJ2-7	medium-sized	TRBV20-1	.	TGCAGTGCTCAAACAGAGAGAGCCTACGAGCAGTACTTC	CSAQTERAYEQYF
TRBJ2-5	.	TRBV14	TRBD2	TGTGCCAGCAGCCAAGATAGCGGACTAGTGGGAGGGCCAGAGGAGGCCCAGTACTTC	CASSQDSGLVGGPEEAQYF
TRBJ2-3	medium-sized	TRBV10-3	TRBD1	TGTGCCATCCAGGGGGCCGGCACAGATACGCAGTATTTT	CAIQGAGTDTQYF
TRBJ2-1	.	TRBV12-3/TRBV12-4	.	TGTGCCAGCAGTTCAGCCTTAGGGTTAGTTAAATCGGGTGAGCAGTTCTTC	CASSSALGLVKSGEQFF
TRBJ1-1	large	TRBV7-9	.	TGTGCCAGCACGGCCTTCAAGAGGAACACTGAAGCTTTCTTT	CASTAFKRNTEAFF
TRBJ1-5	hyperexpanded	TRBV27	TRBD1	TGTGCCAGCAGTTTATTGTCAGGGGGTGGTCAGCCCCAGCATTTT	CASSLLSGGGQPQHF
TRBJ1-4	few	TRBV29-1	.	TGCAGCGTTGTCGGGCGGGTTGGTGAAAAACTGTTTTTT	CSVVGRVGEKLFF